This T cell receptor (beta chain) is drawn from a study of blood T cell repertoires in COVID-19. Study-level background: PBMCs, B-cell-depleted T cells, or T cells provided the cDNA or gDNA that made up the material.

CDR1 LNHDA and CDR2 SQIVND come from the germline V gene (reference sequence). The J segment lost 10 bases and the V segment lost 3 bases, leaving 5 bases of the junction unmatched. This CDR3 contains 12 residues. As processed by the authors: How many nucleated cells were present was estimated from reference gene primer amplification. Data came from immunoSEQ multiplex PCR; TCRdb stores just in-frame clones and leaves some out. Clone size and the V and J calls come from that table; the DNA yielded D and trimming. This table has 250,000 to 350,000 clones, more than 70% appearing once. This chain uses TRBV19 with TRBJ1-1; TRBD1 matches at 7 bases. The sample taken for sequencing was peripheral blood. The sequence came from a woman aged 25 to 45 who had recovered from COVID-19. The CDR3 DNA reads TGTGCCAGTAGTATCACAGGGGATGGAGCTTTCTTT. Translated, it gives CASSITGDGAFF.